One and the same sample provided the 18 T cell receptor beta chains below, sequenced in a study of long-term antiretroviral therapy in people with HIV. The assay, immunoSEQ v3.0, was run at survey level. Only in-frame clones appear in the TCRdb table, and some are missing; sequencing was by immunoSEQ multiplex PCR. The sample consists of roughly 20,000 clones, roughly 78% of them appearing once. This specimen consisted of unsorted PBMCs, obtained at the start of antiretroviral therapy, before treatment. Source of these receptors: a middle-aged woman with HIV.

The chain joins TRBV12-5 to TRBJ2-1, with D hard to call. Germline loops: CDR1 LGHNT, CDR2 FRNRAP. The CDR3 is made up of 11 amino acids. V shed 10 bases and J shed 8 bases, with 12 bases lying between them. CDR3 DNA: TGTGCTACCAGTTCGGCCGATGAGCAGTTCTTC. Translation gives CATSSADEQFF.

The chain employs TRBV18 and TRBJ1-2, with D possibly matching TRBD1 (6 bases). This CDR3 has 15 residues. In germline, CDR1 is KGHSH, CDR2 LQKENI. Trimming cost V 8 bases and J 5 bases, with 21 bases left between them. The CDR3 sequence: CASTTGPGVEYGYTF. In nucleotides, the CDR3 is TGTGCCAGCACCACAGGGCCGGGAGTAGAATATGGCTACACCTTC.

The chain carries TRBV2 and TRBJ2-5; D gene uncertain. The CDR3 is made up of 12 amino acids. The germline CDR1 and CDR2 sequences are SNHLY and FYNNEI. Trimming pared 11 bases from V and 0 bases from J, leaving 10 bases between. This CDR3 is CASKEYQETQYF. The CDR3 nucleotides are TGTGCCTCCAAGGAGTACCAAGAGACCCAGTACTTC. The full variable domain, completed using reference TRBV2 and TRBJ2-5, is EPEVTQTPSHQVTQMGQEVILRCVPISNHLYFYWYRQILGQKVEFLVSFYNNEISEKSEIFDDQFSVERPDGSNFTLKIRSTKLEDSAMYFCASKEYQETQYFGPGTRLLVL.

The chain couples TRBV18 to TRBJ1-6; no clear D. The germline gives CDR1 KGHSH, CDR2 LQKENI. This CDR3 has 20 residues. The germline V and J ends were trimmed by 2 bases and 10 bases, with 30 bases remaining between them. CDR3 sequence: CASSPTLAKASNDFMSPLHF. CDR3 sequence (DNA): TGTGCCAGCTCACCAACCCTCGCTAAGGCCTCTAATGATTTTATGTCACCCCTCCACTTT.

This clone appeared a few times. The V call is TRBV4-1, the J call TRBJ1-4; 10 bases are a match to TRBD1. V was pared by 3 bases and J by 9 bases, with 4 bases of the junction left unmatched. CDR1 and CDR2 (germline): MGHRA, YSYEKL. The CDR3 sequence is 14 residues long. The CDR3 DNA follows: TGCGCCAGCAGCCAGCCGGGACAGGGGAAAAAACTGTTTTTT. It is translated as CASSQPGQGKKLFF.

This chain uses TRBV14 with TRBJ2-2; D call uncertain. Germline V gene lookup returns CDR1 SGHDN and CDR2 FVKESK. The CDR3 spans 13 residues. V gave up 0 bases and J gave up 4 bases, with 3 bases separating them. The CDR3 DNA sequence: TGTGCCAGCAGCCAAGATTTCACCGGGGAGCTGTTTTTT. It encodes CASSQDFTGELFF.

The chain has TRBV5-6 and TRBJ1-5; D is perhaps TRBD1 (6 bases). Trimming cost V 1 base and J 7 bases, with 12 bases left between them. Germline lookup yields CDR1 SGHDT and CDR2 YYEEEE. The CDR3 totals 14 residues. The CDR3 DNA is TGTGCCAGCAGCTTGATGGGGGCATACCAGCCCCAGCATTTT. Translating it yields CASSLMGAYQPQHF. The full variable domain, its missing parts supplied by reference TRBV5-6 and TRBJ1-5, is DAGVTQSPTHLIKTRGQQVTLRCSPKSGHDTVSWYQQALGQGPQFIFQYYEEEERQRGNFPDRFSGHQFPNYSSELNVNALLLGDSALYLCASSLMGAYQPQHFGDGTRLSIL.

The chain has TRBV11-2 and TRBJ2-7; a weak D match, TRBD1 (6 bases). There are 15 residues in the CDR3. V lost 0 bases and J 3 bases, leaving 12 bases between the germline ends. Germline CDR1 and CDR2: SGHAT and FQNNGV. The CDR3: CASSLEQGTVYEQYF. DNA of the CDR3: TGTGCCAGCAGCTTAGAACAGGGAACCGTCTACGAGCAGTACTTC.

The chain joins TRBV9 to TRBJ2-7, with D unresolved. V was cut by 3 bases and J by 1 base, with 8 bases left in between. The CDR3 contains 13 residues. In germline, CDR1 is SGDLS, CDR2 YYNGEE. CDR3 coding DNA: TGTGCCAGCAGCGCTGACATGTCCTACGAGCAGTACTTC. This sequence encodes CASSADMSYEQYF.

The rearrangement uses TRBV13 and TRBJ2-5; a weak D match, TRBD2 (6 bases). CDR3 length: 16 residues. CDR1 and CDR2 from the germline V gene are PRHDT and FYEKMQ (reference sequence). V was clipped by 5 bases and J by 2 bases, with 18 bases between them. The chain's CDR3 is CASSRSHWGEQETQYF. As DNA, the CDR3 is TGTGCCAGCAGCCGAAGCCACTGGGGGGAACAAGAGACCCAGTACTTC.

The chain combines TRBV2 with TRBJ2-1; 10 bases line up with TRBD2. The junction had 17 bases not matched to a gene; V was cut back by 8 bases and J by 7 bases. This CDR3 has 17 residues. Looked up from germline, CDR1 is SNHLY and CDR2 is FYNNEI. Written as DNA, the CDR3 is TGTGCCAGCGAGAGAAGACAAAGCGGGGGGGCTATAAATGAGCAGTTCTTC. Its protein is CASERRQSGGAINEQFF.

This rearrangement joins TRBV7-8 to TRBJ2-1; the D gene is possibly TRBD2 (6 bases). The CDR3 contains 13 residues. V gave up 5 bases and J gave up 9 bases, with 14 bases separating them. CDR1 and CDR2 from the germline V gene are SGHVS and FQNEAQ. CDR3 nucleotides: TGTGCCAGCAGCAATAAGGAGGAGGGTGAGCAGTTCTTC. This codes for CASSNKEEGEQFF.

This clone was detected once. This sequence joins TRBV2 and TRBJ1-4; no reliable D call. The V end was cut by 7 bases, the J end by 0 bases, with 6 bases between. Per the germline V gene, CDR1 is SNHLY and CDR2 is FYNNEI. This CDR3 contains 13 residues. The CDR3 is CASKTSTNEKLFF. The DNA for the CDR3 is TGTGCCAGCAAGACTTCAACTAATGAAAAACTGTTTTTT. Filled out from reference TRBV2 and TRBJ1-4, the complete variable domain reads EPEVTQTPSHQVTQMGQEVILRCVPISNHLYFYWYRQILGQKVEFLVSFYNNEISEKSEIFDDQFSVERPDGSNFTLKIRSTKLEDSAMYFCASKTSTNEKLFFGSGTQLSVL.

The chain links TRBV19 to TRBJ2-7; 13 positions agree with TRBD2. This CDR3 contains 15 residues. With V trimmed by 5 bases and J by 3 bases, 4 bases remained unmatched. Germline V gene data show CDR1 as LNHDA and CDR2 as SQIVND (reference sequence). For the CDR3, the DNA is TGTGCCAGTAGTCTGGGGACTAGCGGGGTCTACGAGCAGTACTTC. Its protein is CASSLGTSGVYEQYF.

The V and J genes are TRBV11-2 and TRBJ2-1; 13 bases are a match to TRBD2. Germline V lookup: CDR1 SGHAT, CDR2 FQNNGV. The CDR3 covers 17 residues. V was clipped by 2 bases and J by 7 bases; unmatched bases: 8. The CDR3 region has the DNA TGTGCCAGCAGCTTACGGACTAGCGGGGGTACGTTGAATGAGCAGTTCTTC. It translates to CASSLRTSGGTLNEQFF.

The CDR3 sequence: CATSRDAGLNTEAFF. The DNA for the CDR3 is TGTGCCACCAGCAGAGATGCAGGGCTGAACACTGAAGCTTTCTTT. This chain uses TRBV15 with TRBJ1-1; tentative D call: TRBD1 (5 bases). Per the germline V gene, CDR1 is LNHNV and CDR2 is YYDKDF (reference sequence). This CDR3 is built from 15 residues. V was clipped by 0 bases and J by 0 bases, with 8 bases between them.

The chain uses TRBV5-6 and TRBJ2-3, with D tentatively TRBD1 or TRBD2 (5 bases each). This CDR3 contains 17 residues. Germline CDR1 SGHDT, CDR2 YYEEEE. With 0 bases removed from V and 2 bases from J, the gap between germline ends came to 16 bases. The CDR3 sequence is CASSLELYGAFTDTQYF. CDR3 sequence (DNA): TGTGCCAGCAGCTTGGAGCTGTACGGGGCTTTCACAGATACGCAGTATTTT.

The genes are TRBV11-2 and TRBJ1-4, with D hard to call. Germline V CDR1 and CDR2: SGHAT, FQNNGV. Trimming removed 1 base from V and 11 bases from J, with 17 bases in between. The CDR3 length is 15 residues. In nucleotides, the CDR3 is TGTGCCAGCAGCTTAGGGAGATCCGGCCTAGAGAAACTGTTTTTT. The encoded protein is CASSLGRSGLEKLFF.